This section outlines one TCR beta chain sequence together with its context. This specimen comes from a study of blood T cell repertoires in COVID-19. In the source study's methods: Counts of nucleated cells, estimated from reference gene primer amplification, were obtained. Assay: immunoSEQ multiplex PCR; the TCRdb copy retains only in-frame clones and omits some. The V and J calls and the clone size are those of that table, but D and trimming were determined from the DNA. Of roughly 260,000 clones listed, roughly 86% are singletons. The V gene's germline CDR1 is SGHNT and CDR2 YYREEE (reference sequence). CDR3 size: 13 residues. V lost 2 bases and J 6 bases, leaving 8 bases between the germline ends.

The sequenced sample was peripheral blood. The receptor's source is a man aged 40-50 years who had recovered from COVID-19. This chain joins TRBV5-4 and TRBJ2-2; tentatively, D is TRBD2 (5 bases). The DNA of the CDR3 is TGTGCCAGCAGCTTCGGAGGCGCCGGGGAGCTGTTTTTT. Amino acids: CASSFGGAGELFF.